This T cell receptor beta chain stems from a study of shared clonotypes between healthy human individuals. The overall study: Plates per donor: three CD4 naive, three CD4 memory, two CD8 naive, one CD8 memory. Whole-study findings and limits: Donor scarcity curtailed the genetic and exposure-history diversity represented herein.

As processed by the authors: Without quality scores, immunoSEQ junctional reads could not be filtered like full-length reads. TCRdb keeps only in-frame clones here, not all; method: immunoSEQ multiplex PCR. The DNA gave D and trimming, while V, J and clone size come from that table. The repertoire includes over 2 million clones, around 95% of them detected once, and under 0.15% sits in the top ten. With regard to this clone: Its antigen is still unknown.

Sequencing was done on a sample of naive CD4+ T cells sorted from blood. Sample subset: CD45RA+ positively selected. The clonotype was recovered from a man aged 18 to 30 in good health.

The CDR3 loop reads CASSLTGRGLMNTEAFF. The CDR3 DNA sequence: TGTGCCAGCAGCTTGACCGGGCGCGGTCTCATGAACACTGAAGCTTTCTTT. The chain couples TRBV7-9 to TRBJ1-1; no firm D call. The CDR3 runs to 17 residues. Germline V gene sequence: CDR1 SEHNR, CDR2 FQNEAQ (reference sequence). V was shortened by 3 bases and J by 0 bases, with 17 bases between the two germline ends.